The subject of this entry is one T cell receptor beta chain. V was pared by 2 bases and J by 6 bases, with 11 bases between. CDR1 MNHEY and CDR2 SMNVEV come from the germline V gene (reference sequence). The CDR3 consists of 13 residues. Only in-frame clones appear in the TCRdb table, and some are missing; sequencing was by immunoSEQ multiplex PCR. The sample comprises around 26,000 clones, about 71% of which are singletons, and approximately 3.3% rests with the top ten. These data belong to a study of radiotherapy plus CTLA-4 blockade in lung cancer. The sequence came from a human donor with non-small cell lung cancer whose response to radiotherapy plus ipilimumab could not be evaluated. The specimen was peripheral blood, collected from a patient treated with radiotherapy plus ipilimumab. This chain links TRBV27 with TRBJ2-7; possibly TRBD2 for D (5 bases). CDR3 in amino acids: CASSLHTSGEQYF. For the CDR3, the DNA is TGTGCCAGCAGTTTACACACTAGTGGCGAGCAGTACTTC.